The clone carrying this T cell receptor (beta chain) showed up just a few times. Authors' data handling: Estimates of nucleated cell counts were drawn from the amplification of reference gene primers. The assay was immunoSEQ multiplex PCR, and TCRdb's table has in-frame clones only and misses some. V and J calls and clone size are as listed in that table; D and trimming were resolved from the DNA. The table includes about 250,000 clones, approximately 85% detected once. These data are taken from a study of blood T cell repertoires in COVID-19. In the study overall: Sites in the United States, Italy and Spain provided acute and convalescent COVID-19 samples. PBMCs, B-cell-depleted T cells, or T cells provided the cDNA or gDNA that made up the material.

Participants had their cohort set by participant-reported clinical history. J was trimmed by 6 bases and V by 2 bases; bases with no gene match: 4. Per the germline V gene, CDR1 is SGHTA and CDR2 is FQGNSA. CDR3 length: 14 amino acids. V gene TRBV7-2 combines with J gene TRBJ2-7; 10 bases are a match to TRBD2. The TCR originated in a woman in her forties or fifties with acute COVID-19. The sequencing sample was made of PBMCs or T cells enriched from blood (not recorded which). In nucleotides, the CDR3 is TGTGCCAGCAGCTTAAGGCGGACTAGCGGCGAGCAGTACTTC. It specifies CASSLRRTSGEQYF.